The present entry profiles one T cell receptor beta chain with its context. Its antigen is not identified. CDR1 is MGHRA, CDR2 YSYEKL, per germline. Germline trimming cut 0 bases from V and 11 bases from J; bases unmatched to any gene: 12. The length of the CDR3 is 16 residues. Since all of the isolated RNA was reverse transcribed, expressed TCRB transcripts were what got sequenced. Only in-frame clones appear in the TCRdb table, and some are missing; sequencing was by immunoSEQ multiplex PCR. Of under 150,000 clones in the sample, less than 8.5% are singletons; the top ten hold under 1.5%. This sample was included in a study of beta chain features in type 1 diabetes. Whole-study findings and limits: Sequencing from cDNA could over-represent high-TCR-expressing cells.

This clonotype was obtained from a woman between 25 and 40 years old in good health. Material for sequencing was central memory CD4+ T cells from blood. The rearrangement joins TRBV4-1 to TRBJ1-5; TRBD1 aligns across 8 bases. CDR3 region: CASSQEGDRPSGAQHF. CDR3 nucleotide sequence: TGCGCCAGCAGCCAAGAAGGGGACAGGCCCAGTGGGGCCCAGCATTTT.